This T cell receptor beta chain was retrieved from a study of read filtering for tumor transcriptome and immune sequencing. Points from the study as a whole: This fraction held mixed bone marrow immune cells after CD138-negative sorting.

This library used roughly 370 ng RNA and molecular barcoded adaptors spanning alpha/delta and beta/gamma chains. TCRdb re-called the reads with MiXCR, one entry per CDR3 protein. Of around 140,000 distinct CDR3 sequences listed, under 15% were seen once; the top ten hold around 8.2%. Details on this clonotype: The antigen is unknown.

Germline CDR1 is MNHEY and CDR2 is SMNVEV (reference sequence). CDR3 length: 12 residues. The J segment lost 10 bases and the V segment lost 8 bases, leaving 9 bases of the junction unmatched. The receptor comes from a donor aged 40 or older with multiple myeloma. The rearrangement uses TRBV27 and TRBJ1-1, with TRBD1 matching 8 bases. The sequencing sample was made of a population of CD138-negative cells sorted from bone marrow. CDR3 DNA sequence: TGTGCCAGCGGGGACAGGTCACTAGGAGCTTTCTTT. It codes for CASGDRSLGAFF.